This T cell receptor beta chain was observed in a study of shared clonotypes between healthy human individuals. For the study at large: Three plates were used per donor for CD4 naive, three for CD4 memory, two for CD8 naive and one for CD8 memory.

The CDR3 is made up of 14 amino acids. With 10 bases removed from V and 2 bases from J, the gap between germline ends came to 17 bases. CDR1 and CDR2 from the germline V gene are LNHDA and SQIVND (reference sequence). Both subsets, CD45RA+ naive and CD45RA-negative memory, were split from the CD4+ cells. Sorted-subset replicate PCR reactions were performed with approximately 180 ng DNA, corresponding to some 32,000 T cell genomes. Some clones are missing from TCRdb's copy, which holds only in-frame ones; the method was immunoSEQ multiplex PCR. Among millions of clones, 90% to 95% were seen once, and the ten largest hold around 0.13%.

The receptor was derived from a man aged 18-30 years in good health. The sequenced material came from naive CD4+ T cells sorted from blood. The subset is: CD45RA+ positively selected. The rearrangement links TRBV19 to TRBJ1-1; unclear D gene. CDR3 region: CATAIATGNTEAFF. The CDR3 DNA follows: TGTGCCACAGCAATTGCGACGGGAAACACTGAAGCTTTCTTT.